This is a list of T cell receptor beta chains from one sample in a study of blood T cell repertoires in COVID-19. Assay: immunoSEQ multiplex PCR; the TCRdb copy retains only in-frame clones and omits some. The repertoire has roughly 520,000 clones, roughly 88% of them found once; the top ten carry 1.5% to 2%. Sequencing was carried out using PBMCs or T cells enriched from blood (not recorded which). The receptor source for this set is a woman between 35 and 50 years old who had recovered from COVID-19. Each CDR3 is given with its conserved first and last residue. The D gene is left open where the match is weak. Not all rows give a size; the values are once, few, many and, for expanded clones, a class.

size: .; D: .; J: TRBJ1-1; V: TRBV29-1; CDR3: CSVGGMSTEAFF; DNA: TGCAGCGTGGGGGGGATGAGCACTGAAGCTTTCTTT
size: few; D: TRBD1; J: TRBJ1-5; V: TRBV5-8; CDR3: CASSGRTGLQPQHF; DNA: TGTGCCAGCAGCGGGCGGACAGGTCTGCAGCCCCAGCATTTT
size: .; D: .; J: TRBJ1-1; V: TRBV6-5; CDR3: CASSYAPMNTEAFF; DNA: TGTGCCAGCAGTTACGCCCCTATGAACACTGAAGCTTTCTTT
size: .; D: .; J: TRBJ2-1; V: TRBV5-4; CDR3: CATNRVGGAHNEQFF; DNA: TGTGCCACCAACCGGGTCGGCGGAGCCCACAATGAGCAGTTCTTC
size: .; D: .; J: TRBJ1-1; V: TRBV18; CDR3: CASSPGRQGTEAFF; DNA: TGTGCCAGCTCACCAGGAAGGCAGGGTACTGAAGCTTTCTTT
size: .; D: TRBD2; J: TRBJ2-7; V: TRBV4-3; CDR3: CASSPGLAGSSYEQYF; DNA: TGCGCCAGCAGCCCGGGACTAGCGGGAAGCTCCTACGAGCAGTACTTC
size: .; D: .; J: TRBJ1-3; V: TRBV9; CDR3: CASSAGAGNTIYF; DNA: TGTGCCAGCAGCGCGGGAGCTGGAAACACCATATATTTT
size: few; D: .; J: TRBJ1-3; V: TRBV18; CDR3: CASSPRQAREGNTIYF; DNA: TGTGCCAGCTCACCACGTCAGGCCCGAGAGGGAAACACCATATATTTT
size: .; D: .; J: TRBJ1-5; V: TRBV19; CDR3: CASSPGGNQPQHF; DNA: TGTGCCAGTAGTCCCGGGGGGAATCAGCCCCAGCATTTT
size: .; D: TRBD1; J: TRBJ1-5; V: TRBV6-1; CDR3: CASSERGGPGTDHQPQHF; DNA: TGTGCCAGCAGTGAAAGAGGAGGACCCGGGACAGACCATCAGCCCCAGCATTTT
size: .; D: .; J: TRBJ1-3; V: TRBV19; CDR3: CASRGQGSGNTIYF; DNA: TGTGCCAGTAGAGGTCAGGGATCTGGAAACACCATATATTTT
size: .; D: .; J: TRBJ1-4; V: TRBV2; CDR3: CASSLVSTNEKLFF; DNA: TGTGCCAGCAGTCTCGTGTCAACTAATGAAAAACTGTTTTTT
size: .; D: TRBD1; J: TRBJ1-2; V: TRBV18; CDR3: CASSPQGAYGYTF; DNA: TGTGCCAGCTCACCACAGGGGGCCTATGGCTACACCTTC
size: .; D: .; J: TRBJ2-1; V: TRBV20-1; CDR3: CSATAGRSQFF; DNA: TGCAGTGCTACGGCGGGGAGGTCCCAGTTCTTC
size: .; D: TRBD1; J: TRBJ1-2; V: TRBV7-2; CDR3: CASRAGTGVNYGYTF; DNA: TGTGCCAGCAGGGCCGGGACAGGCGTAAACTATGGCTACACCTTC
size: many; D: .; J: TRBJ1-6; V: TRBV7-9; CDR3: CASSSLTGLRGNPLHF; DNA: TGTGCCAGCAGCTCCCTGACGGGACTGCGAGGGAACCCCCTCCACTTT
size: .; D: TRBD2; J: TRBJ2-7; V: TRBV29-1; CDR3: CSVPGTSGRNPYGEQYF; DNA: TGCAGCGTACCCGGGACTAGCGGGAGAAACCCTTATGGGGAGCAGTACTTC
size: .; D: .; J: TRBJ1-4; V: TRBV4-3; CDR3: CASSQVTGRTERELFF; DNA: TGCGCCAGCAGCCAAGTTACAGGGAGAACCGAACGGGAACTGTTTTTT
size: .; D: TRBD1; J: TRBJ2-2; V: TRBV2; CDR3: CASIRTGNAGELFF; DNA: TGTGCCAGCATCAGGACAGGGAACGCCGGGGAGCTGTTTTTT
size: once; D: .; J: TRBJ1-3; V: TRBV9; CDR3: CASSVEARASGNTIYF; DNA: TGTGCCAGCAGCGTAGAGGCCAGGGCGTCTGGAAACACCATATATTTT
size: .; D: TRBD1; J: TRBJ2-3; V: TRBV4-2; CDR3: CASSPDREPTDTQYF; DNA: TGTGCCAGCAGCCCCGACAGGGAACCCACAGATACGCAGTATTTT
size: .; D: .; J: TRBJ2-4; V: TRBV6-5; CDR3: CASSLQGWLVKNIQYF; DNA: TGTGCCAGCAGTTTACAGGGCTGGTTGGTCAAAAACATTCAGTACTTC
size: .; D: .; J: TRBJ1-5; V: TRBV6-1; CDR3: CASSDWGRIGQPQHF; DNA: TGTGCCAGCAGTGATTGGGGCAGAATCGGACAGCCCCAGCATTTT
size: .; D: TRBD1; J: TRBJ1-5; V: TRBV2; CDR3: CASSPGGQGAGWGQPQHF; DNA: TGTGCCAGCAGCCCAGGTGGGCAGGGGGCGGGATGGGGCCAGCCCCAGCATTTT
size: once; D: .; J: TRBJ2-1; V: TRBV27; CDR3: CASSRRQGGDEQFF; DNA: TGTGCCAGCAGTCGACGACAGGGAGGTGATGAGCAGTTCTTC
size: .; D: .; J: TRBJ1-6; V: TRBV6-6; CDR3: CASSRRRGGTIYNSPLHF; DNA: TGTGCCAGCAGTCGACGGAGGGGGGGTACAATATATAATTCACCCCTCCACTTT
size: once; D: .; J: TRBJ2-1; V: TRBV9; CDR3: CASSVEPSGSYNEQFF; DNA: TGTGCCAGCAGCGTAGAACCGAGCGGGTCTTACAATGAGCAGTTCTTC
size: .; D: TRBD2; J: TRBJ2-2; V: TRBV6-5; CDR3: CASSAGLAGGGELFF; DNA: TGTGCCAGCAGCGCGGGACTAGCGGGAGGCGGGGAGCTGTTTTTT
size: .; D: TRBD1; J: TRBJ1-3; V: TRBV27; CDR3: CASSSRQGTRNTIYF; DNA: TGTGCCAGCAGTTCCCGACAGGGTACGAGAAACACCATATATTTT
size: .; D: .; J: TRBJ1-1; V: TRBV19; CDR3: CASKQGADTEAFF; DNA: TGTGCCAGTAAGCAGGGTGCGGACACTGAAGCTTTCTTT
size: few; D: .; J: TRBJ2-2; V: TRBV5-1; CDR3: CASSFGAAGRRHTGELFF; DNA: TGCGCCAGCAGCTTTGGTGCGGCGGGACGCCGACACACCGGGGAGCTGTTTTTT
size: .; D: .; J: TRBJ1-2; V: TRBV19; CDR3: CASSISLLVGYTF; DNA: TGTGCCAGTAGTATTAGCCTGCTCGTGGGCTACACCTTC
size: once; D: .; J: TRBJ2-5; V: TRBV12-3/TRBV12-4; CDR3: CASSPMGGETQYF; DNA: TGTGCCAGCAGTCCGATGGGGGGAGAGACCCAGTACTTC
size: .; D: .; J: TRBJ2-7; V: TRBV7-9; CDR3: CASSAWDNTLDEQYF; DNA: TGTGCCAGCAGCGCCTGGGACAACACTTTGGACGAGCAGTACTTC
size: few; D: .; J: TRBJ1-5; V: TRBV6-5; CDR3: CASSSHSNQPQHF; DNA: TGTGCCAGCAGTTCCCATAGCAATCAGCCCCAGCATTTT
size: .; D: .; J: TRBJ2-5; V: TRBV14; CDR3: CASSQANSVGETQYF; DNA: TGTGCCAGCAGCCAAGCGAATAGCGTTGGGGAGACCCAGTACTTC
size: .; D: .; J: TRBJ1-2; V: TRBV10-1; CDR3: CASSESLGDGYTF; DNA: TGCGCCAGCAGTGAGTCGTTAGGGGATGGCTACACCTTC
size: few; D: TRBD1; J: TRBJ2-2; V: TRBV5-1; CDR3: CASSRIGTALEELFF; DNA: TGCGCCAGCAGCAGGATAGGGACAGCGTTAGAGGAGCTGTTTTTT
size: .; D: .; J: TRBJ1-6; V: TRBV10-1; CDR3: CASSESGYSPLHF; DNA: TGCGCCAGCAGTGAGTCGGGCTATTCACCCCTCCACTTT
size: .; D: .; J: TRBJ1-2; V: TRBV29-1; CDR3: CSAKDSSHGYTF; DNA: TGCAGCGCAAAGGACAGTTCCCATGGCTACACCTTC
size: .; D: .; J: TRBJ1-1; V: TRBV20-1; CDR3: CSASLGQGTEAFF; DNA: TGCAGTGCTAGTCTAGGCCAGGGCACTGAAGCTTTCTTT
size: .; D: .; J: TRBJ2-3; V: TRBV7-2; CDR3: CASSLQGGPDTQYF; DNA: TGTGCCAGCAGCTTACAAGGGGGTCCAGATACGCAGTATTTT
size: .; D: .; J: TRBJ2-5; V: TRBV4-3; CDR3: CASSQEARREGETQYF; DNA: TGCGCCAGCAGCCAAGAAGCAAGGCGGGAAGGAGAGACCCAGTACTTC
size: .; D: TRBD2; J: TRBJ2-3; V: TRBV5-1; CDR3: CASSSGLAGSTSTDTQYF; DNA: TGCGCCAGCAGCTCGGGACTAGCGGGATCAACTAGCACAGATACGCAGTATTTT
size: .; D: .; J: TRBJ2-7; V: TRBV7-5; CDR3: CARSLGSVVGTSGRAGDEQYF; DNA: TGTGCCAGAAGCTTAGGATCAGTGGTGGGGACTAGCGGGAGGGCCGGGGATGAGCAGTACTTC
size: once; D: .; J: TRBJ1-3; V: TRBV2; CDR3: CASEAGPGSGNTIYF; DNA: TGTGCCAGCGAGGCGGGCCCAGGCTCTGGAAACACCATATATTTT
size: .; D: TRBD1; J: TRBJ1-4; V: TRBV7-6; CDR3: CASSSDRATTNEKLFF; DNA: TGTGCCAGCAGCTCGGACAGGGCCACAACTAATGAAAAACTGTTTTTT
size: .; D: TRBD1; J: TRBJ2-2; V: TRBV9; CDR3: CASSAGTGWTGELFF; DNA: TGTGCCAGCAGCGCCGGGACAGGATGGACCGGGGAGCTGTTTTTT